This is a list of T cell receptor beta chains from one sample in a study of T cell clones after liver transplantation. The data were produced by immunoSEQ multiplex PCR, yet TCRdb's version contains in-frame clones alone and is incomplete. The data contain under 60,000 clones, 60% to 80% of them seen just once; the ten biggest clones take up 8% to 10%. The starting material was CD4+ T cells from blood, obtained at the 22-month timepoint. Receptors originate from a human patient who received a liver transplant. These T cells may partly come from the graft donor. Each CDR3 is given with its conserved first and last residue. Each record gives: V gene, clone size, D gene, J gene, CDR3 length, CDR3 protein, CDR3 DNA. A D gene is named only where the DNA matches it firmly. Some rows have no size entry. The others give once, few or many, or a class for an expanded clone.

TRBV10-1,.,.,TRBJ2-7,13,CASSRGPRDEQYF,TGCGCCAGCAGCCGGGGGCCCCGTGACGAGCAGTACTTC
TRBV2,.,TRBD1,TRBJ1-4,15,CASSLRQGTNEKLFF,TGTGCCAGCAGCCTGAGACAGGGGACAAATGAAAAACTGTTTTTT
TRBV28,few,TRBD1,TRBJ1-5,15,CASAGPTGVGQPQHF,TGTGCCAGCGCGGGTCCCACAGGGGTAGGTCAGCCCCAGCATTTT
TRBV10-3,.,.,TRBJ1-1,13,CAISWDTNTEAFF,TGTGCCATCAGTTGGGACACTAACACTGAAGCTTTCTTT
TRBV28,.,.,TRBJ1-1,14,CASSLSPRNTEAFF,TGTGCCAGCAGTTTAAGCCCGAGGAACACTGAAGCTTTCTTT
TRBV20-1,.,.,TRBJ2-1,10,CSANGYEQFF,TGCAGTGCTAACGGATACGAGCAGTTCTTC
TRBV10-3,.,.,TRBJ1-1,13,CAISFDGGREAFF,TGTGCCATCAGTTTCGACGGTGGCAGGGAAGCTTTCTTT
TRBV28,.,.,TRBJ1-4,14,CASSPTRAVEKLFF,TGTGCCAGCAGTCCCACCAGAGCCGTAGAAAAACTGTTTTTT
TRBV19,.,TRBD1,TRBJ2-3,15,CASSRQGMGTDTQYF,TGTGCCAGTAGTAGACAGGGGATGGGCACAGATACGCAGTATTTT
TRBV18,.,TRBD1,TRBJ1-2,15,CASSGGQGAGYGYTF,TGTGCCAGCTCCGGAGGACAGGGGGCTGGCTATGGCTACACCTTC
TRBV7-9,.,.,TRBJ2-6,13,CASSLYGANVLTF,TGTGCCAGCAGCTTATATGGGGCCAACGTCCTGACTTTC
TRBV6-6,.,.,TRBJ1-6,14,CASSDTSYNSPLHF,TGTGCCAGCAGCGACACCTCCTATAATTCACCCCTCCACTTT
TRBV19,many,.,TRBJ1-5,16,CASSIPRDVQDQPQHF,TGTGCCAGTAGTATTCCCAGGGACGTACAAGATCAGCCCCAGCATTTT
TRBV28,.,.,TRBJ2-6,19,CASSSKGFRRPSGANVLTF,TGTGCCAGCAGTTCGAAAGGGTTTCGCCGACCCTCTGGGGCCAACGTCCTGACTTTC
TRBV7-6,few,TRBD1,TRBJ2-7,14,CASSTTTGDDEQYF,TGTGCCAGCAGCACCACTACAGGGGATGACGAGCAGTACTTC
TRBV6-6,.,.,TRBJ1-3,15,CASSYKGGPGNTIYF,TGTGCCAGCAGTTACAAGGGAGGGCCTGGAAACACCATATATTTT
TRBV6-1,once,.,TRBJ2-2,14,CASRRDWNTGELFF,TGTGCCAGCAGGCGCGACTGGAACACCGGGGAGCTGTTTTTT
TRBV28,.,TRBD1,TRBJ1-5,18,CASSLGRGVLIYNQPQHF,TGTGCCAGCAGTTTGGGCAGGGGGGTGTTAATCTACAATCAGCCCCAGCATTTT
TRBV7-3,.,TRBD1,TRBJ2-2,17,CASSLTWTGATTGELFF,TGTGCCAGCAGCTTAACGTGGACAGGGGCCACTACCGGGGAGCTGTTTTTT
TRBV5-5,.,.,TRBJ1-6,14,CASSLHGVSSPLHF,TGTGCCAGCAGCTTGCACGGGGTCAGTTCACCCCTCCACTTT
TRBV7-2,.,.,TRBJ1-6,14,CASSLHRANSPLHF,TGTGCCAGCAGCTTACACAGGGCGAATTCACCCCTCCACTTT
TRBV19,.,.,TRBJ2-7,13,CASSKVGTYEQYF,TGTGCCAGTAGTAAAGTCGGCACCTACGAGCAGTACTTC
TRBV6-1,.,.,TRBJ2-5,12,CASSESGETQYF,TGTGCCAGCAGTGAATCTGGGGAGACCCAGTACTTC
TRBV5-1,few,TRBD2,TRBJ2-3,16,CASSLLAGGQGDTQYF,TGCGCCAGCAGCTTGCTAGCGGGGGGGCAGGGAGATACGCAGTATTTT
TRBV7-7,.,TRBD2,TRBJ2-1,13,CASSLDAGGEQFF,TGTGCCAGCAGCTTAGACGCGGGAGGTGAGCAGTTCTTC
TRBV11-3,few,.,TRBJ2-3,14,CASSLGRSTDTQYF,TGTGCCAGCAGCTTGGGACGTAGCACAGATACGCAGTATTTT
TRBV6-5,medium-sized,.,TRBJ2-1,15,CASRPQGLPYNEQFF,TGTGCCAGCAGGCCTCAGGGGCTTCCATACAATGAGCAGTTCTTC
TRBV5-4,many,.,TRBJ2-3,17,CASSQIPGRTRTDTQYF,TGTGCCAGCAGCCAGATCCCAGGGAGAACCCGCACAGATACGCAGTATTTT
TRBV25-1,few,.,TRBJ2-6,17,CASNLGQGVGGANVLTF,TGTGCCAGCAACCTAGGCCAGGGCGTAGGTGGGGCCAACGTCCTGACTTTC
TRBV7-2,.,.,TRBJ1-5,16,CASSSRVRGSNQPQHF,TGTGCCAGCAGCTCCAGGGTCAGGGGTAGCAATCAGCCCCAGCATTTT
TRBV2,.,.,TRBJ2-7,12,CASNRDTYEQYF,TGTGCCAGCAACCGGGACACCTACGAGCAGTACTTC
TRBV2,.,.,TRBJ2-7,12,CASSEAQTEQYF,TGTGCCAGCAGTGAAGCCCAGACCGAGCAGTACTTC
TRBV7-2,.,.,TRBJ2-3,16,CASSLAAGATTDTQYF,TGTGCCAGCAGCTTAGCCGCGGGGGCCACCACAGATACGCAGTATTTT
TRBV10-2,few,.,TRBJ2-4,17,CASQDEDYGLAKNIQYF,TGCGCCAGCCAGGACGAGGACTACGGCTTAGCCAAAAACATTCAGTACTTC
TRBV6-1,.,TRBD1,TRBJ2-1,14,CASSDGTGPNEQFF,TGTGCCAGCAGTGACGGGACAGGCCCAAATGAGCAGTTCTTC
TRBV5-1,.,.,TRBJ1-2,12,CASSLDQGGYTF,TGCGCCAGCAGCTTGGATCAGGGTGGCTACACCTTC
TRBV15,.,.,TRBJ1-6,14,CATSRDKIDSPLHF,TGTGCCACCAGCAGAGATAAGATAGATTCACCCCTCCACTTT
TRBV6-1,once,.,TRBJ2-1,14,CASSSILRGNEQFF,TGTGCCAGCAGTTCAATTTTGAGGGGGAATGAGCAGTTCTTC
TRBV6-1,.,TRBD1,TRBJ1-5,14,CASSAGQFNQPQHF,TGTGCCAGCAGTGCGGGACAGTTCAATCAGCCCCAGCATTTT
TRBV25-1,.,.,TRBJ2-7,15,CASSELVGHFYEQYF,TGTGCCAGCAGTGAATTGGTGGGGCACTTCTACGAGCAGTACTTC
TRBV5-6,once,TRBD2,TRBJ2-3,15,CASSRGLAGLDTQYF,TGTGCCAGCAGCCGCGGACTAGCGGGGTTAGATACGCAGTATTTT
TRBV7-7,.,.,TRBJ2-2,14,CASSHSRNTGELFF,TGTGCCAGCAGCCATTCACGGAACACCGGGGAGCTGTTTTTT
TRBV4-2,few,TRBD2,TRBJ2-1,17,CASSQVMTSGGNNEQFF,TGTGCCAGCAGCCAAGTAATGACTAGCGGGGGGAACAATGAGCAGTTCTTC
TRBV6-6,.,TRBD1,TRBJ1-5,15,CASSGGQGRGQPQHF,TGTGCCAGCAGTGGGGGACAGGGGCGAGGTCAGCCCCAGCATTTT
TRBV29-1,.,.,TRBJ2-7,16,CSVEEGGSSPTYEQYF,TGCAGCGTTGAAGAGGGAGGTTCCTCCCCCACTTACGAGCAGTACTTC